Included here is one T cell receptor (beta chain) sequence, with context. Its matching antigen is unknown. The data belong to a study of cytomegalovirus exposure and HLA in healthy donors. Study as a whole: It was reported in a later analysis that the same platform had been used for the 120 or so validation repertoires as for the approximately 670 first-cohort repertoires. Points from the study as a whole: Associated with cytomegalovirus, according to the listing, were some 150 TCR beta chains.

The study drew the donors from its roughly 120-subject validation cohort, separate from the roughly 700-subject first cohort. Using immunoSEQ multiplex PCR, the repertoire was profiled, and TCRdb retains in-frame clones only, with some absent. Of 60,000 to 90,000 clones listed, 70% to 90% are singletons. The CDR3 runs to 17 residues. Germline values: CDR1 SNHLY, CDR2 FYNNEI. The trim removed 6 bases at V and 5 bases at J, leaving 18 bases unmatched. The receptor comes from a young man in good health and CMV-seronegative. The sequenced material came from PBMCs. The chain recombines TRBV2 with TRBJ2-5, with 7 positions matching TRBD2. The CDR3 here is CASRWGGRSGERETQYF. The CDR3 region has the DNA TGTGCCAGCAGGTGGGGCGGGAGATCGGGCGAAAGGGAGACCCAGTACTTC.